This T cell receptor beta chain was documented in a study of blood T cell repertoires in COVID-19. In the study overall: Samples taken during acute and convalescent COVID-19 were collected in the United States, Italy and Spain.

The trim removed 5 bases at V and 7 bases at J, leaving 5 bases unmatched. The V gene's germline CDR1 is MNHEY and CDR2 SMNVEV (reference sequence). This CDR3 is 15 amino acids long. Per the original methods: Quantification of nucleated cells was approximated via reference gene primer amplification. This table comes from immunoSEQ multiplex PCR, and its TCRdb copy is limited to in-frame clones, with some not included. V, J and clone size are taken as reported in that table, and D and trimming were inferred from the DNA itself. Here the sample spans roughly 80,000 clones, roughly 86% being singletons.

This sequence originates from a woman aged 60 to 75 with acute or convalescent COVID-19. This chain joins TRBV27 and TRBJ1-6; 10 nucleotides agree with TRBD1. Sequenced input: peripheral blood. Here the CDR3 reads CASSPGQGRNSPLHF. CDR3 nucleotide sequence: TGTGCCAGCAGTCCGGGACAGGGGAGGAATTCACCCCTCCACTTT.